Listed here are 17 T cell receptor beta chains from one sample, sequenced in a study of PD-1 blockade in classical Hodgkin lymphoma (dated by TCRdb to the early 2020s). Library preparation employed the immunoSEQ multiplex PCR assay. The clones in this table, taken by TCRdb from immuneACCESS, are in-frame only. Not every clone is retained; where verified, under half of the shortfall comes from an unresolved V gene, and the cause of the rest is unknown. The sample profile shows around 8,000 clones; approximately 86% of them were found once. Around 20% of the sample is taken by the ten largest. This specimen's time point label, per the study, means: cycle 1 day 1 (C1D1), immediately before nivolumab initiation. Every trial patient had relapsed following autologous stem cell transplantation, and prior brentuximab vedotin exposure was what differed among cohorts A, B and C. CD8+ T cells were purified from thawed PBMCs by magnetic negative selection with a Miltenyi CD8+ T cell isolation kit.

The sample was CD8+ T cells from blood, taken at baseline. These receptor sequences come from a human donor with classical Hodgkin lymphoma.

As to this clone: Other DNA sequences of this sample code for an identical CDR3. The chain carries TRBV28 and TRBJ1-1; 8 nucleotides agree with TRBD1. The CDR3 has 14 residues. CDR1 is MDHEN and CDR2 is SYDVKM in the germline V gene. With V trimmed by 4 bases and J by 5 bases, 6 bases remained unmatched. Here the CDR3 reads CASSSQGVRTEAFF. In DNA, the CDR3 is TGTGCCAGCAGTTCACAGGGGGTTCGGACTGAAGCTTTCTTT.

The chain uses TRBV7-8 and TRBJ2-7, with 10 bases that match TRBD1. CDR1 is SGHVS and CDR2 is FQNEAQ in the germline V gene. V lost 4 bases and J lost 4; bases outside the gene matches: 4. CDR3 length: 14 residues. CDR3 in amino acids: CASSSRQGAYEQYF. The CDR3 nucleotides are TGTGCCAGCAGCTCGCGACAGGGGGCGTACGAGCAGTACTTC.

This clone has just one count. The V and J genes are TRBV10-2 and TRBJ2-7; 8 nucleotides line up with TRBD1. The CDR3 is 11 residues long. V lost 10 bases, J lost 5 bases, and 4 bases stayed unmatched. Per germline, CDR1 WSHSY and CDR2 SAAADI. CDR3 sequence reads: CATGQGNEQYF. The DNA of the CDR3 is TGCGCCACAGGACAGGGAAACGAGCAGTACTTC.

The chain carries TRBV7-6 and TRBJ2-3; no reliable D call. Germline-derived CDR1 and CDR2 are SGHVS and FNYEAQ. V was clipped by 1 base and J by 1 base, with 6 bases between them. This CDR3 contains 14 residues. CDR3 bases: TGTGCCAGCAGCTTAGTTGGGGGCACAGATACGCAGTATTTT. Protein sequence: CASSLVGGTDTQYF. The whole variable domain, remainder taken from reference TRBV7-6 and TRBJ2-3, is GAGVSQSPRYKVTKRGQDVALRCDPISGHVSLYWYRQALGQGPEFLTYFNYEAQQDKSGLPNDRFSAERPEGSISTLTIQRTEQRDSAMYRCASSLVGGTDTQYFGPGTRLTVL.

This clone came up a few times. The chain carries TRBV5-5 and TRBJ2-7; 8 bases are shared with TRBD2. The V gene's germline CDR1 is SGHKS and CDR2 YYEKEE (reference sequence). The V segment lost 4 bases and the J segment 2 bases; nucleotides outside the gene matches: 11. The CDR3 runs 16 residues. The CDR3 is CASSGLISGAAYEQYF. The DNA for the CDR3 is TGTGCCAGCAGCGGTCTCATTAGCGGGGCAGCCTACGAGCAGTACTTC.

This sequence joins TRBV10-2 and TRBJ1-2; no clear D gene. The CDR3 runs 18 residues. The V gene lost 3 bases and the J gene lost 4 bases, with 24 bases spanning the gap. CDR1 is WSHSY, CDR2 SAAADI, per germline. The CDR3 is CASSDTTYTPAGIYGYTF. The DNA for the CDR3 is TGCGCCAGCAGTGACACCACCTACACACCGGCCGGGATCTATGGCTACACCTTC.

The V call is TRBV29-1, the J call TRBJ2-5; D may be TRBD2 (6 bases). This CDR3 comprises 13 residues. V was pared by 6 bases and J by 0 bases, with 11 bases between. From germline, CDR1 is SQVTM and CDR2 ANQGSEA. CDR3 residues: CSVGGEDQETQYF. In DNA form, the CDR3 reads TGCAGCGTGGGGGGTGAAGACCAAGAGACCCAGTACTTC.

This chain links TRBV27 with TRBJ2-7; 10 nucleotides agree with TRBD1. There are 14 residues in the CDR3. Germline V lookup: CDR1 MNHEY, CDR2 SMNVEV (reference sequence). V trimming: 8 bases; J trimming: 2 bases; junction bases outside the gene matches: 6. The CDR3 loop is CASAAGTGAYEQYF. The CDR3 DNA reads as TGTGCCAGCGCTGCCGGGACAGGGGCCTACGAGCAGTACTTC.

The gene calls are TRBV5-1 and TRBJ2-1; TRBD1 matches 12 bases. Germline values: CDR1 SGHRS, CDR2 YFSETQ. V lost 6 bases, J lost 10 bases, and 8 bases stayed unmatched. The CDR3 has 14 amino acids. The DNA of the CDR3 is TGCGCCAGCAAACCGGGACAGGGGGCGATGGAGCAGTTCTTC. Amino acid sequence: CASKPGQGAMEQFF.

The chain uses TRBV6-1 and TRBJ2-1; perhaps D is TRBD1 or TRBD2 (6 bases each). The CDR3 is made up of 14 amino acids. Trimming removed 8 bases at V and 0 bases at J, with 11 bases between. The germline V gene has CDR1 MNHNS and CDR2 SASEGT. The CDR3 bases are TGTGCCAGCGGGGGGCGGATCTCCTACAATGAGCAGTTCTTC. Amino acid sequence: CASGGRISYNEQFF.

The rearrangement uses TRBV28 and TRBJ2-3; 8 bases are a match to TRBD2. CDR3 length: 16 residues. V gave up 8 bases and J gave up 4 bases; unmatched junction bases: 14. CDR1 MDHEN and CDR2 SYDVKM come from the germline V gene. CDR3 in amino acids: CASGPLAGSTSDTQYF. The CDR3 DNA reads as TGTGCCAGCGGACCGTTAGCGGGGAGTACTTCAGATACGCAGTATTTT.

This clone was observed a handful of times. The chain links TRBV27 to TRBJ2-4; 11 nucleotides line up with TRBD1. Germline CDR1 and CDR2: MNHEY and SMNVEV (reference sequence). This CDR3 contains 15 residues. J lost 7 bases, V lost 5 bases, and 7 bases had no gene match. The CDR3 loop reads CASSPHRTGGNIQYF. CDR3 DNA sequence: TGTGCCAGCAGTCCCCATCGGACAGGGGGCAACATTCAGTACTTC.

The J gene is TRBJ2-1, the V gene TRBV2; a weak D match, TRBD1 (5 bases). The CDR3 is 15 amino acids. Germline V gene sequence: CDR1 SNHLY, CDR2 FYNNEI. The V end was cut by 5 bases, the J end by 9 bases, with 20 bases between. The CDR3 DNA follows: TGTGCCAGCAGTTCGGACACCTTATCCCTTGGTGAGCAGTTCTTC. Encoded protein: CASSSDTLSLGEQFF.

This sequence joins TRBV19 and TRBJ2-5, with 11 bases fitting TRBD2. The CDR3 totals 15 residues. Germline trimming cut 3 bases from V and 5 bases from J; bases unmatched to any gene: 5. Germline V lookup: CDR1 LNHDA, CDR2 SQIVND (reference sequence). The CDR3 DNA reads TGTGCCAGTAGTATGGCTAGCGGGGGGTCGGAGACCCAGTACTTC. It is translated as CASSMASGGSETQYF.

The chain is built from TRBV27 and TRBJ2-2; no clear D gene. CDR1 and CDR2 (germline): MNHEY, SMNVEV (reference sequence). The CDR3 extends over 14 amino acids. Between the trimmed V and J ends, which lost 2 bases and 3 bases, there was a span of 7 bases. The CDR3 DNA is TGTGCCAGCAGTTTAGTTGGGGACACCGGGGAGCTGTTTTTT. Its translation is CASSLVGDTGELFF.

V is TRBV27 and J is TRBJ2-1; 12 bases line up with TRBD2. This CDR3 is built from 18 residues. Germline V CDR1 and CDR2: MNHEY, SMNVEV (reference sequence). With 4 bases clipped from V and 3 bases from J, the junction kept 10 bases outside the gene matches. The CDR3 loop reads CASSWPSGRAGNYNEQFF. CDR3 DNA: TGTGCCAGCAGTTGGCCTAGCGGGAGGGCCGGGAACTACAATGAGCAGTTCTTC.

The chain joins TRBV7-9 to TRBJ2-1; 8 positions match TRBD1. CDR1 SEHNR and CDR2 FQNEAQ come from the germline V gene (reference sequence). The CDR3 covers 16 residues. Trimming removed 4 bases from V and 2 bases from J; junction bases left unmatched: 7. CDR3 nucleotides: TGTGCCAGCAGCTCCCCGGACAGGGAGACCTACAATGAGCAGTTCTTC. It translates to CASSSPDRETYNEQFF.